At least ten counts were recorded for the clone carrying this TCR beta chain. The data stem from a study of low-dose radiotherapy and immunotherapy resistance in tumors. Study details: Intravenous ipilimumab 1 mg/kg every six weeks was given with nivolumab 240 mg every two weeks.

TRAV and TRBV primers primed cDNA for both TCRalpha and TCRbeta. The PCR that amplified TCRs ran for about 20 cycles, relying on a constant-region primer and a V-primer adapter. In vitro transcription served to amplify the isolated mRNA. TCRdb reanalysed the reads using MiXCR and keeps one entry per CDR3 protein. The profile covers 70,000 to 90,000 distinct CDR3 sequences, with roughly 19% appearing a single time and less than 3% taken by the ten largest. Time point defined: before trial treatment. V gave up 5 bases and J gave up 0 bases, with 14 bases separating them. This CDR3 is built from 16 residues. Germline CDR1 reads SGHTA; CDR2 reads FQGNSA.

The starting material was PBMCs, obtained before treatment. The chain uses TRBV7-2 and TRBJ1-5, with a possible D match to TRBD1 (5 bases). This TCR came from a male donor with prostate cancer. The CDR3 DNA is TGTGCCAGCAGCCCAGTCGGGGGGATTAGCAATCAGCCCCAGCATTTT. It translates to CASSPVGGISNQPQHF.